Sequencing of this TCR beta chain was carried out in a study of patients with pleural tuberculosis. In its sample, this clonotype was seen many times. TCRdb passed the reads through MiXCR, listing each CDR3 protein once. The data show around 50,000 distinct CDR3 sequences, with 7.3% seen just once and 15% to 20% held by the top ten. This clonotype was obtained from a human donor with pleural tuberculosis.

The CDR3 loop is CSADNEQFF. Written as DNA, the CDR3 is TGCAGCGCGGACAATGAGCAGTTCTTC. The chain joins TRBV29-1 to TRBJ2-1; no reliable D call. The CDR3 is 9 amino acids. The V end lost 7 bases, the J end lost 5 bases, and 3 bases lay between the germline ends. Germline lookup yields CDR1 SQVTM and CDR2 ANQGSEA.